Below are 14 T cell receptor beta chains sequenced from a single sample in a study of blood T cell repertoires in COVID-19. The method was immunoSEQ multiplex PCR; TCRdb's version includes in-frame clones alone and lacks a portion of them. The sample has approximately 90,000 clones, 75% to 85% seen once. The sample consisted of peripheral blood. These receptors were obtained from a human donor in a cohort sampled during active COVID-19.

About this clone: One junction end disagrees with the germline gene, perhaps due to a read error. This chain joins TRBV7-2 and TRBJ2-1, with D perhaps TRBD2 (6 bases). Germline assignment: CDR1 SGHTA and CDR2 FQGNSA. The CDR3 has 12 amino acids. The CDR3 sequence: CASSSLTNQRVF. Here the CDR3 DNA reads TGTGCCAGCAGCTCCCTGACCAACCAGCGGGTCTTC. Full variable domain (missing parts from reference TRBV7-2 and TRBJ2-1): GAGVSQSPSNKVTEKGKDVELRCDPISGHTALYWYRQSLGQGLEFLIYFQGNSAPDKSGLPSDRFSAERTGGSVSTLTIQRTQQEDSAVYLCASSSLTNQRVFGPGTRLTVL.

V usage is TRBV4-1 and J usage is TRBJ2-1; D call uncertain. Germline CDR1 MGHRA, CDR2 YSYEKL. The CDR3 runs to 13 residues. V lost 5 bases and J 8 bases, leaving 13 bases between the germline ends. CDR3 DNA sequence: TGCGCCAGCAGCGACTTCGAAGTTTATGAGCAGTTCTTC. Translating it yields CASSDFEVYEQFF.

This clone has a handful of counts. This sequence joins TRBV3-1 (or the pseudogene TRBV3-2) and TRBJ2-5; 12 nucleotides line up with TRBD2. The CDR3 covers 17 residues. Germline trimming cut 0 bases from V and 5 bases from J; bases unmatched to any gene: 7. Germline V gene data show CDR1 as LGHDT and CDR2 as YNNKEL (reference sequence). The CDR3: CASSQDLGLAGSETQYF. The DNA of the CDR3 is TGTGCCAGCAGCCAAGATCTAGGACTAGCGGGATCTGAGACCCAGTACTTC.

This chain links TRBV25-1 with TRBJ2-7, with 11 nucleotides matching TRBD2. This CDR3 comprises 18 residues. After removal of 1 base from V and 3 bases from J, the junction contained 11 bases not matched to a gene. Germline loops: CDR1 MGHDK, CDR2 SYGVNS. The CDR3, as DNA: TGTGCCAGCAGTGAATCGAGGTCCTGGGGGACTAGCGGCTACGAGCAGTACTTC. Protein product: CASSESRSWGTSGYEQYF.

This chain connects TRBV6-6 to TRBJ1-1; D not certain. V gave up 6 bases and J gave up 6 bases, with 17 bases separating them. The CDR3 has 14 amino acids. CDR1 and CDR2 (germline): MNHNY, SVGAGI (reference sequence). In nucleotides, the CDR3 is TGTGCCAGCAGCCTCTGGGCAGTGGCACCTGAAGCTTTCTTT. Translated: CASSLWAVAPEAFF.

V and J are TRBV5-1 and TRBJ2-3, with D possibly being TRBD2 (6 bases). Trimming shortened V by 1 base and J by 5 bases, and 20 bases separated the two germline ends. This CDR3 has 17 amino acids. Germline values: CDR1 SGHRS, CDR2 YFSETQ. CDR3: CASSLSGSAASLDTQYF. CDR3 DNA sequence: TGCGCCAGCAGCTTGTCCGGGAGTGCTGCAAGTTTAGATACGCAGTATTTT.

This clone showed up just a few times. V gene TRBV7-2 combines with J gene TRBJ1-2; 8 bases line up with TRBD1. Per the germline V gene, CDR1 is SGHTA and CDR2 is FQGNSA. J gave up 8 bases and V 3 bases, and 20 bases lay outside the gene matches. The CDR3 is made up of 18 amino acids. This CDR3 is CASSFYKGTETGVEGYTF. CDR3 bases: TGTGCCAGCAGCTTCTATAAAGGGACCGAGACAGGGGTCGAGGGCTACACCTTC. The full variable domain, with the rest looked up from reference TRBV7-2 and TRBJ1-2, is GAGVSQSPSNKVTEKGKDVELRCDPISGHTALYWYRQSLGQGLEFLIYFQGNSAPDKSGLPSDRFSAERTGGSVSTLTIQRTQQEDSAVYLCASSFYKGTETGVEGYTFGSGTRLTVV.

J is TRBJ2-7 and V is TRBV3-1 (or the pseudogene TRBV3-2); weak D call: TRBD1 (7 bases). The ends were cut back, 0 bases at V and 6 bases at J, with 9 bases in the middle. From germline, CDR1 is LGHDT and CDR2 YNNKEL (reference sequence). The CDR3 runs to 13 residues. The CDR3 bases are TGTGCCAGCAGCCAAGACAGGGGGGCCGAGCAGTACTTC. Translating it yields CASSQDRGAEQYF.

The chain recombines TRBV19 with TRBJ2-3; tentatively, D is TRBD1 (6 bases). The CDR3 sequence is 13 residues long. Germline V gene sequence: CDR1 LNHDA, CDR2 SQIVND (reference sequence). V gave up 4 bases and J gave up 6 bases, with 11 bases separating them. The CDR3 DNA sequence: TGTGCCAGTAGTACAGGGGCCGGGGATACGCAGTATTTT. Its translation is CASSTGAGDTQYF. The complete variable domain, with remaining parts taken from reference TRBV19 and TRBJ2-3, reads DGGITQSPKYLFRKEGQNVTLSCEQNLNHDAMYWYRQDPGQGLRLIYYSQIVNDFQKGDIAEGYSVSREKKESFPLTVTSAQKNPTAFYLCASSTGAGDTQYFGPGTRLTVL.

This chain connects TRBV5-1 to TRBJ2-2; D is unresolved. Germline V gene data show CDR1 as SGHRS and CDR2 as YFSETQ. V was clipped by 9 bases and J by 0 bases, with 15 bases between them. CDR3 length equals 15 residues. The CDR3 DNA reads as TGCGCCACCACACGTTTGAATCCGAACACCGGGGAGCTGTTTTTT. As protein: CATTRLNPNTGELFF.

The chain has TRBV5-4 and TRBJ2-1, with TRBD1 matching 9 bases. CDR3 length: 14 residues. V was pared by 4 bases and J by 8 bases, with 7 bases of the junction left unmatched. Per germline, CDR1 SGHNT and CDR2 YYREEE (reference sequence). CDR3 in DNA: TGTGCCAGCAGCGGGGACAGGGAGTCCTATGAGCAGTTCTTC. Translated, it gives CASSGDRESYEQFF.

This clone was found once. The chain joins TRBV10-2 to TRBJ2-7; 12 bases line up with TRBD2. Germline CDR1 reads WSHSY; CDR2 reads SAAADI. This CDR3 has 14 amino acids. V was pared by 6 bases and J by 3 bases, with 3 bases of the junction left unmatched. The DNA of the CDR3 is TGCGCCAGCAGGCTAGCGGGAGGGATCTACGAGCAGTACTTC. Its translation is CASRLAGGIYEQYF.

The genes are TRBV25-1 and TRBJ1-1; TRBD1 is a possible D gene (6 bases). Germline CDR1 is MGHDK and CDR2 is SYGVNS. The V and J ends lost 2 bases and 1 base respectively, with 8 bases between them. This CDR3 region has 14 residues. The DNA for the CDR3 is TGTGCCAGCAGTGAACAGACAGGGAACACTGAAGCTTTCTTT. As protein: CASSEQTGNTEAFF.

The V and J genes are TRBV19 and TRBJ1-2, with D hard to call. The germline V gene has CDR1 LNHDA and CDR2 SQIVND (reference sequence). Between the trimmed V and J ends, which lost 0 bases and 5 bases, there was a span of 19 bases. The CDR3 has 17 residues. The CDR3 bases are TGTGCCAGTAGTATAGATTATTCGGCGGGGAGCTTTTATGGCTACACCTTC. It yields the protein CASSIDYSAGSFYGYTF.